This passage covers 21 T cell receptor beta chains from one sample sequenced in a study of T-cell memory formation after mild COVID-19. TCRdb re-called the 5' RACE reads through MiXCR, storing one row per CDR3 protein. The data show tens of thousands of distinct CDR3 sequences, less than 15% seen once. Sequencing was carried out using PBMCs or a T cell subset sorted from them (not recorded which). The receptors here all came from a man aged 18 to 30 who had mild COVID-19 (a few samples of this study predate the infection). Cell type and time point are not known.

Only a few counts were recorded for this clonotype. The junction shows a germline mismatch at one end, possibly a read error. V is TRBV4-3 and J is TRBJ2-1, with a weak D call TRBD1 (8 bases). Germline loops: CDR1 LGHNA, CDR2 YSLEER. The CDR3 is made up of 13 amino acids. The CDR3 protein is CASSHSLGQGGVF. CDR3 nucleotide sequence: TGCGCCAGCAGCCATTCGCTCGGACAGGGAGGGGTCTTC.

This clonotype has more than one count but fewer than ten. The chain uses TRBV6-5 and TRBJ2-2; 7 bases are a match to TRBD2. This CDR3 has 15 residues. V shed 2 bases, J shed 5 bases, and the junction held 5 bases outside the gene matches. CDR1 is MNHEY and CDR2 is SVGAGI in the germline V gene. Here the CDR3 reads CASSYATSYTGELFF. The CDR3 nucleotides are TGTGCCAGCAGTTACGCGACTAGCTATACCGGGGAGCTGTTTTTT.

This clonotype appeared many times. This sequence joins TRBV21-1 and TRBJ1-2. TRBV21-1 is marked as a pseudogene. The CDR3 length is 18 residues. The CDR3, as DNA: TGTGCCAGCAGCAAAGTAGGGCCCTCAAGAAGTACTAACTATGGCTACACCTTC. Translation gives CASSKVGPSRSTNYGYTF.

This clonotype was picked up a small number of times. V and J are TRBV5-1 and TRBJ2-7; tentatively, D is TRBD1 (5 bases). The CDR3 length is 15 residues. The germline CDR1 and CDR2 sequences are SGHRS and YFSETQ. Between the trimmed V and J ends, which lost 0 bases and 2 bases, there was a span of 12 bases. Written as DNA, the CDR3 is TGCGCCAGCAGCTTGGATGCAGGGCTAACCTACGAGCAGTACTTC. It yields the protein CASSLDAGLTYEQYF.

This clonotype was picked up a small number of times. The chain links TRBV4-3 to TRBJ1-3; D is uncertain. The V gene lost 1 base and the J gene lost 0 bases, with 13 bases spanning the gap. Germline loops: CDR1 LGHNA, CDR2 YSLEER. There are 17 residues in the CDR3. The CDR3 nucleotides read TGCGCCAGCAGCCAAGTGTTAGGGCAACGCTCTGGAAACACCATATATTTT. Its translation: CASSQVLGQRSGNTIYF.

This clonotype was detected a few times. This chain joins TRBV30 and TRBJ1-6; no clear D. The CDR3 loop spans 13 amino acids. V lost 0 bases to trimming and J lost 7 bases, with 7 bases between them. Germline assignment: CDR1 GTSNPN and CDR2 SVGIG (reference sequence). The CDR3 DNA is TGTGCCTGGAGTGTAGAGGGAAATTCACCCCTCCACTTT. It translates to CAWSVEGNSPLHF.

The gene calls are TRBV27 and TRBJ1-6; no clear D. CDR3 length: 16 amino acids. Trimming shortened V by 3 bases and J by 5 bases, and 14 bases separated the two germline ends. Germline-derived CDR1 and CDR2 are MNHEY and SMNVEV (reference sequence). CDR3 sequence reads: CASSLESSGDNSPLHF. For the CDR3, the DNA is TGTGCCAGCAGTTTGGAGAGTTCCGGGGATAATTCACCCCTCCACTTT.

This clonotype showed up just a few times. V and J are TRBV29-1 and TRBJ2-3, with D hard to call. With 2 bases removed from V and 3 bases from J, the gap between germline ends came to 15 bases. This CDR3 contains 15 residues. Germline-derived CDR1 and CDR2 are SQVTM and ANQGSEA. The CDR3 nucleotides are TGCAGCGTTGAATCGTCGCTTCAGGAGACAGATACGCAGTATTTT. Encoded protein: CSVESSLQETDTQYF.

V gene TRBV6-2 or TRBV6-3 combines with J gene TRBJ2-1; the match to TRBD2 covers 9 bases. Germline loops: CDR1 MNHEY, CDR2 SVGEGT. The V gene end was trimmed by 0 bases and the J gene end by 7 bases; junction bases not matched to a gene: 7. The CDR3 runs to 16 residues. CDR3 coding DNA: TGTGCCAGCAGTTACTCGTTGCGGGGGGGATCGAATGAGCAGTTCTTC. Translating gives CASSYSLRGGSNEQFF.

This chain connects TRBV15 to TRBJ2-7; D is ambiguous. Germline values: CDR1 LNHNV, CDR2 YYDKDF (reference sequence). The V and J ends lost 6 bases and 6 bases respectively, with 15 bases between them. The CDR3 has 13 residues. The CDR3 DNA reads TGTGCCACCAGTCCGACTCGTCGAGCCGAGCAGTACTTC. Its protein is CATSPTRRAEQYF. Complete variable domain (other parts from reference TRBV15 and TRBJ2-7): DAMVIQNPRYQVTQFGKPVTLSCSQTLNHNVMYWYQQKSSQAPKLLFHYYDKDFNNEADTPDNFQSRRPNTSFCFLDIRSPGLGDTAMYLCATSPTRRAEQYFGPGTRLTVT.

The chain employs TRBV7-8 and TRBJ2-4; D could derive from TRBD1 or TRBD2 (6 bases each). The CDR3 contains 17 residues. Germline V lookup: CDR1 SGHVS, CDR2 FQNEAQ. The ends were cut back, 0 bases at V and 2 bases at J, with 14 bases in the middle. The CDR3 region is CASSLAVGGRTKNIQYF. CDR3 coding DNA: TGTGCCAGCAGCTTAGCGGTGGGGGGCCGAACCAAAAACATTCAGTACTTC.

CDR3 DNA: TGTGCCAGCAGTTACTCGGCCGGGGTGGGCTCACCCCTCCACTTT. As protein: CASSYSAGVGSPLHF. The chain combines TRBV6-2 or TRBV6-3 with TRBJ1-6; no clear D gene. The CDR3 is 15 residues long. The V end was cut by 0 bases, the J end by 10 bases, with 13 bases between. Germline V lookup: CDR1 MNHEY, CDR2 SVGEGT.

The rearrangement joins TRBV4-1 to TRBJ2-5; D is unclear. The ends were cut back, 6 bases at V and 5 bases at J, with 25 bases in the middle. This CDR3 has 17 amino acids. Per germline, CDR1 MGHRA and CDR2 YSYEKL. The chain's CDR3 is CASRPTPGELVWETQYF. CDR3 DNA: TGCGCCAGCAGACCTACCCCTGGAGAGCTCGTCTGGGAGACCCAGTACTTC.

The chain is built from TRBV6-4 and TRBJ2-3; D is ambiguous. The CDR3 spans 15 residues. Trimming pared 3 bases from V and 0 bases from J, leaving 10 bases between. Germline CDR1 is MRHNA and CDR2 is SNTAGT. The CDR3 protein is CASSEFGASTDTQYF. The CDR3 DNA is TGTGCCAGCAGTGAGTTTGGAGCTAGCACAGATACGCAGTATTTT.

This clonotype came up a few times. The V call is TRBV6-2 or TRBV6-3, the J call TRBJ2-7; D is uncertain. This CDR3 is built from 12 residues. The V gene lost 5 bases and the J gene lost 4 bases, with 9 bases spanning the gap. Germline CDR1 and CDR2: MNHEY and SVGEGT. The CDR3 is CASSSQIYEQYV. The DNA for the CDR3 is TGTGCCAGCAGTAGCCAGATTTACGAGCAGTACGTC.

This clonotype came up many times. This chain uses TRBV3-1 with TRBJ1-5; D remains ambiguous. Trimming stripped 0 bases from V and 0 bases from J, with 6 bases between. Germline assignment: CDR1 LGHDT and CDR2 YNNKEL (reference sequence). The length of the CDR3 is 15 residues. The CDR3 DNA reads TGTGCCAGCAGCCAAGATGCGGGTAGCAATCAGCCCCAGCATTTT. Its protein is CASSQDAGSNQPQHF.

The chain employs TRBV12-3 or TRBV12-4 and TRBJ2-2; D not certain. Trimming cost V 6 bases and J 5 bases, with 10 bases left between them. The CDR3 is made up of 13 amino acids. The CDR3 reads CASSIVTTGELFF. The CDR3 DNA reads TGTGCCAGCAGCATCGTAACAACCGGGGAGCTGTTTTTT.

This chain joins TRBV7-3 and TRBJ2-1, with D unresolved. The CDR3 is made up of 14 amino acids. Germline assignment: CDR1 SGHTA and CDR2 FQGTGA. The V gene lost 5 bases and the J gene lost 10 bases, with 18 bases spanning the gap. CDR3 sequence: CASSRIVGEGEQFF. The CDR3 DNA is TGTGCCAGCAGCCGGATAGTTGGGGAAGGCGAGCAGTTCTTC.

This clonotype was counted many times. This chain links TRBV7-9 with TRBJ2-1, with 13 bases that match TRBD2. With 5 bases clipped from V and 12 bases from J, the junction kept 4 bases outside the gene matches. In germline, CDR1 is SEHNR, CDR2 FQNEAQ (reference sequence). The CDR3 is made up of 13 amino acids. The CDR3 region is CASSRTSGGSQFF. The CDR3 DNA is TGTGCCAGCAGCCGGACTAGCGGGGGATCGCAGTTCTTC.

This clonotype was recorded a few times. J is TRBJ1-2 and V is TRBV10-3, with 7 bases identical to TRBD1. V was pared by 4 bases and J by 0 bases, with 11 bases of the junction left unmatched. This CDR3 is built from 17 residues. Germline V lookup: CDR1 ENHRY, CDR2 SYGVKD. The CDR3 DNA is TGTGCCATCAGTGGCCCGGGACAGCATTTAGCTAACTATGGCTACACCTTC. Translating it yields CAISGPGQHLANYGYTF.

This chain joins TRBV2 and TRBJ2-1, with D maybe TRBD1 (6 bases). This CDR3 region has 14 residues. Germline V gives CDR1 SNHLY, CDR2 FYNNEI. Trimming stripped 11 bases from V and 2 bases from J, with 16 bases between. The CDR3 sequence: CARKGVAPYNEQFF. CDR3 coding DNA: TGTGCCCGCAAGGGGGTAGCGCCCTACAATGAGCAGTTCTTC. Based on the CDR3 plus reference TRBV2 and TRBJ2-1, the full variable domain is EPEVTQTPSHQVTQMGQEVILRCVPISNHLYFYWYRQILGQKVEFLVSFYNNEISEKSEIFDDQFSVERPDGSNFTLKIRSTKLEDSAMYFCARKGVAPYNEQFFGPGTRLTVL.